This passage covers 17 T cell receptor beta chains from one sample sequenced in a study of cytomegalovirus exposure and HLA in healthy donors. The protocol was immunoSEQ multiplex PCR, while the TCRdb copy is restricted to in-frame clones and leaves out a portion. The repertoire holds roughly 330,000 clones, with roughly nine tenths as singletons. The sample was PBMCs. These receptors came from a woman in her 30s in good health and CMV-seropositive.

This chain uses TRBV5-1 with TRBJ2-5; D remains unclear. CDR3 length: 12 amino acids. Germline-derived CDR1 and CDR2 are SGHRS and YFSETQ. Between the trimmed V and J ends, which lost 6 bases and 3 bases, there was a span of 9 bases. The CDR3 sequence is CASMDREETQYF. CDR3 DNA sequence: TGCGCCAGCATGGACCGAGAAGAGACCCAGTACTTC. Variable domain in full (rest from reference TRBV5-1 and TRBJ2-5): KAGVTQTPRYLIKTRGQQVTLSCSPISGHRSVSWYQQTPGQGLQFLFEYFSETQRNKGNFPGRFSGRQFSNSRSEMNVSTLELGDSALYLCASMDREETQYFGPGTRLLVL.

V is TRBV28 and J is TRBJ1-2, with TRBD1 matching 8 bases. The CDR3 is 15 amino acids. Trimming at V came to 2 bases and at J to 3 bases, leaving 5 bases not matched to a gene. Germline CDR1 reads MDHEN; CDR2 reads SYDVKM. This CDR3 is CASSLDRGNDYGYTF. The CDR3 DNA is TGTGCCAGCAGTTTAGACAGGGGAAACGACTATGGCTACACCTTC.

The rearrangement links TRBV5-6 to TRBJ2-7; TRBD1 agrees at 7 bases. The CDR3 totals 14 residues. The germline V gene encodes CDR1 SGHDT and CDR2 YYEEEE. After removal of 5 bases from V and 4 bases from J, the junction contained 9 bases not matched to a gene. Here the CDR3 DNA reads TGTGCCAGCAGTGGGACAGCCCTCACGTACGAGCAGTACTTC. Its translation is CASSGTALTYEQYF.

V usage is TRBV28 and J usage is TRBJ2-1; 10 nucleotides align to TRBD2. V was pared by 1 base and J by 14 bases, with 5 bases of the junction left unmatched. The CDR3 runs 13 residues. Per germline, CDR1 MDHEN and CDR2 SYDVKM. CDR3 nucleotide sequence: TGTGCCAGCAGTTTATTCCTAGCGGGAGAAAAGTTCTTC. This encodes CASSLFLAGEKFF.

The chain couples TRBV28 to TRBJ1-2; D possibly corresponds to TRBD1 (6 bases). The CDR3 length is 14 residues. V lost 3 bases and J lost 5, with 13 bases in between. Germline lookup yields CDR1 MDHEN and CDR2 SYDVKM. The CDR3, as DNA: TGTGCCAGCAGTTTGTCCGGACAGAGATATGGCTACACCTTC. Translating it yields CASSLSGQRYGYTF.

The chain has TRBV27 and TRBJ1-6; a weak D match, TRBD1 (5 bases). This CDR3 has 15 residues. Germline values: CDR1 MNHEY, CDR2 SMNVEV (reference sequence). Trimming shortened V by 6 bases and J by 7 bases, and 16 bases separated the two germline ends. DNA of the CDR3: TGTGCCAGCAGGGGCAGGGTCCATCCAAATTCACCCCTCCACTTT. Its translation: CASRGRVHPNSPLHF.

The rearrangement joins TRBV27 to TRBJ2-2; unclear D gene. Germline CDR1 is MNHEY and CDR2 is SMNVEV (reference sequence). Trimming shortened V by 5 bases and J by 5 bases, and 6 bases separated the two germline ends. The CDR3 spans 12 residues. The CDR3: CASSTRTGELFF. The DNA of the CDR3 is TGTGCCAGCAGTACGAGAACCGGGGAGCTGTTTTTT.

This CDR3 reads CASVGGIGETQYF. CDR3 sequence (DNA): TGTGCCAGCGTCGGGGGGATAGGAGAGACCCAGTACTTC. The rearrangement uses TRBV5-6 and TRBJ2-5; 7 positions match TRBD2. Germline V lookup: CDR1 SGHDT, CDR2 YYEEEE. The CDR3 contains 13 residues. With 7 bases clipped from V and 4 bases from J, the junction kept 7 bases outside the gene matches. The variable domain in full, with the rest retrieved from reference TRBV5-6 and TRBJ2-5, is DAGVTQSPTHLIKTRGQQVTLRCSPKSGHDTVSWYQQALGQGPQFIFQYYEEEERQRGNFPDRFSGHQFPNYSSELNVNALLLGDSALYLCASVGGIGETQYFGPGTRLLVL.

This clone was seen a single time. Its ends do not fully match the called genes, so a read error is possible. V gene TRBV5-1 combines with J gene TRBJ2-1; 8 bases match TRBD1. This CDR3 region has 18 residues. Germline V gene sequence: CDR1 SGHRS, CDR2 YFSETQ. CDR3 nucleotides: TGCGCCAGCAGACTTTTATCCCCCCGACAGGGGTTCAGCTCCACTTTGGTCTTC. This encodes CASRLLSPRQGFSSTLVF.

The J gene is TRBJ1-2, the V gene TRBV18; tentative D call: TRBD1 (6 bases). V was clipped by 6 bases and J by 4 bases, with 15 bases between them. CDR3 length: 14 residues. The germline V gene has CDR1 KGHSH and CDR2 LQKENI. The CDR3 sequence: CASSLDTGSYGYTF. DNA for the CDR3: TGTGCCAGCTCCCTGGACACAGGGAGCTATGGCTACACCTTC.

As to this clone: This same CDR3 is encoded by further DNA sequences in the sample. V and J are TRBV30 and TRBJ2-7; 7 nucleotides line up with TRBD2. Germline lookup yields CDR1 GTSNPN and CDR2 SVGIG (reference sequence). With 2 bases clipped from V and 4 bases from J, the junction kept 2 bases outside the gene matches. The CDR3 is 12 amino acids. The CDR3 DNA reads TGTGCCTGGAGTAGGGGAGGGTACGAGCAGTACTTC. It translates to CAWSRGGYEQYF.

V and J are TRBV6-5 and TRBJ2-3; D gene unclear. There are 12 residues in the CDR3. The germline V and J ends were trimmed by 6 bases and 2 bases, with 6 bases remaining between them. Per the germline V gene, CDR1 is MNHEY and CDR2 is SVGAGI. The CDR3 reads CASSAATDTQYF. The CDR3 DNA reads TGTGCCAGCAGCGCCGCCACAGATACGCAGTATTTT.

The rearrangement links TRBV5-5 to TRBJ2-7; D remains ambiguous. Trimming took 3 bases from V and 4 from J, leaving 8 bases between them. CDR1 SGHKS and CDR2 YYEKEE come from the germline V gene (reference sequence). CDR3 length: 12 residues. CDR3 sequence reads: CASSSTNYEQYF. The CDR3 region has the DNA TGTGCCAGCAGCTCCACTAATTACGAGCAGTACTTC. The full variable domain, its missing parts supplied by reference TRBV5-5 and TRBJ2-7, is DAGVTQSPTHLIKTRGQQVTLRCSPISGHKSVSWYQQVLGQGPQFIFQYYEKEERGRGNFPDRFSARQFPNYSSELNVNALLLGDSALYLCASSSTNYEQYFGPGTRLTVT.

This clone was counted only a few times. The chain recombines TRBV7-2 with TRBJ1-1; D remains unclear. Deletions cut 5 bases from V and 7 bases from J, with 11 bases between. CDR3 size: 12 residues. Germline V gives CDR1 SGHTA, CDR2 FQGNSA. The CDR3 here is CASSPRGLEAFF. In DNA, the CDR3 is TGTGCCAGCAGCCCCCGTGGACTTGAAGCTTTCTTT.

This clone appeared a single time. This chain uses TRBV4-3 with TRBJ1-6; 9 bases agree with TRBD1. Trimming at V came to 1 base and at J to 14 bases, leaving 12 bases not matched to a gene. This CDR3 comprises 16 residues. Germline V gene lookup returns CDR1 LGHNA and CDR2 YSLEER. The CDR3 DNA reads TGCGCCAGCAGCCAAGGACGGAGGGACAGGGTATCAGCCCTCCACTTT. Translating gives CASSQGRRDRVSALHF.

This clone has only a few counts. This sequence joins TRBV27 and TRBJ1-5; D is undetermined. CDR1 and CDR2 (germline): MNHEY, SMNVEV (reference sequence). Trimming took off 5 bases at V and 1 base at J, with 3 bases between the two ends. This CDR3 has 12 residues. CDR3 amino acids: CASSDSNQPQHF. In nucleotides, the CDR3 is TGTGCCAGCAGTGACAGCAATCAGCCCCAGCATTTT.

The V and J genes are TRBV30 and TRBJ1-1; TRBD1 might be the D (5 bases). CDR3 length: 16 residues. The V and J ends lost 3 bases and 1 base respectively, with 18 bases between them. Per the germline V gene, CDR1 is GTSNPN and CDR2 is SVGIG (reference sequence). CDR3 nucleotides: TGTGCCTGGAGGGTAGGCAGGGAACCCCCGAACACTGAAGCTTTCTTT. This encodes CAWRVGREPPNTEAFF.